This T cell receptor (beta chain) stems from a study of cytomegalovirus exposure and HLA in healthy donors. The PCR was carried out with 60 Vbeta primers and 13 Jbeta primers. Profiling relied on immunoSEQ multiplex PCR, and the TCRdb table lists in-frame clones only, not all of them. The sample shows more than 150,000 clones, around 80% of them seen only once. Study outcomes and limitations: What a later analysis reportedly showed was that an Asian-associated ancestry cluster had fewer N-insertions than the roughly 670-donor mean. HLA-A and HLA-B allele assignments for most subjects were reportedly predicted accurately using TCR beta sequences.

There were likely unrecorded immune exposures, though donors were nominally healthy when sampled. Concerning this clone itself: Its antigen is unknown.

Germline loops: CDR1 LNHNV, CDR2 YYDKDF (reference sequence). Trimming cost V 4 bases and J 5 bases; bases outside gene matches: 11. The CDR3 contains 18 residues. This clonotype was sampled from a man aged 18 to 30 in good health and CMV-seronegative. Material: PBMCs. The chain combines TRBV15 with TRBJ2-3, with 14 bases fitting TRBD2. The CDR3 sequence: CATSIRLAGGRWQDTQYF. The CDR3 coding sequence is TGTGCCACCAGCATCCGACTAGCGGGGGGGCGTTGGCAAGATACGCAGTATTTT. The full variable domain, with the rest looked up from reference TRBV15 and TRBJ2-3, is DAMVIQNPRYQVTQFGKPVTLSCSQTLNHNVMYWYQQKSSQAPKLLFHYYDKDFNNEADTPDNFQSRRPNTSFCFLDIRSPGLGDTAMYLCATSIRLAGGRWQDTQYFGPGTRLTVL.